This is a list of T cell receptor beta chains from one sample in a study of control samples from healthy donors and cancer patients. The data were produced by immunoSEQ multiplex PCR, yet TCRdb's version contains in-frame clones alone and is incomplete. The sample spans 150,000 to 200,000 clones; the ten largest clones claim 2% to 2.5%. The specimen was blood. The receptors derive from a woman younger than 45 in good health. CDR3s include the opening cysteine and the closing phenylalanine or tryptophan. Each record gives: J gene, CDR3 length, V gene, CDR3 protein.

J: TRBJ2-7
length: 14
V: TRBV27
CDR3: CASSLRGGTYEQYF

J: TRBJ1-4
length: 14
V: TRBV27
CDR3: CASSSRLVNEKLFF

J: TRBJ1-6
length: 14
V: TRBV28
CDR3: CASSLRDRFSPLHF

J: TRBJ2-7
length: 16
V: TRBV28
CDR3: CASSYDGDSTGYEQYF

J: TRBJ2-7
length: 14
V: TRBV28
CDR3: CASSLYPGWGEQYF

J: TRBJ1-2
length: 13
V: TRBV19
CDR3: CASSPGESYGYTF

J: TRBJ1-1
length: 13
V: TRBV15
CDR3: CATSKTANTEAFF

J: TRBJ1-5
length: 15
V: TRBV27
CDR3: CASSIPGTRDQPQHF

J: TRBJ1-5
length: 15
V: TRBV11-2
CDR3: CASSPIQGNNQPQHF

J: TRBJ1-3
length: 15
V: TRBV10-3
CDR3: CAISVGPNSGNTIYF

J: TRBJ2-3
length: 13
V: TRBV11-2
CDR3: CASRPGLEDTQYF

J: TRBJ1-1
length: 13
V: TRBV29-1
CDR3: CSGQLQENTEAFF

J: TRBJ2-3
length: 15
V: TRBV3-1/TRBV3-2
CDR3: CASSFYSSGADTQYF

J: TRBJ1-2
length: 15
V: TRBV6-2/TRBV6-3
CDR3: CASSSTGIPYDGYTF

J: TRBJ2-3
length: 14
V: TRBV7-3
CDR3: CASSLRFGADTQYF

J: TRBJ1-4
length: 15
V: TRBV24-1
CDR3: CATSHSGTGSEKLFF

J: TRBJ2-2
length: 15
V: TRBV5-4
CDR3: CASSYTGANTGELFF

J: TRBJ2-7
length: 13
V: TRBV10-1
CDR3: CASRGGAPYEQYF

J: TRBJ2-1
length: 14
V: TRBV6-5
CDR3: CAARMRSPHNEQFF

J: TRBJ2-5
length: 13
V: TRBV30
CDR3: CAWSISGGETQYF

J: TRBJ1-4
length: 13
V: TRBV6-5
CDR3: CASRYRVGEKLFF

J: TRBJ1-2
length: 13
V: TRBV28
CDR3: CASSLDGVRGYTF

J: TRBJ1-2
length: 12
V: TRBV12-3/TRBV12-4
CDR3: CASSFDMYGYTF

J: TRBJ1-2
length: 15
V: TRBV19
CDR3: CASSPSGPTNYGYTF

J: TRBJ2-7
length: 15
V: TRBV6-5
CDR3: CASSYAGTGAYEQYF

J: TRBJ2-3
length: 13
V: TRBV27
CDR3: CASSSVNTDTQYF

J: TRBJ1-2
length: 14
V: TRBV5-1
CDR3: CASSPRQGYYGYTF

J: TRBJ1-4
length: 14
V: TRBV5-5
CDR3: CASSPELDRGKLFF

J: TRBJ2-7
length: 15
V: TRBV9
CDR3: CASSATSGESHEQYF

J: TRBJ2-7
length: 13
V: TRBV19
CDR3: CASAGSLGSEQYF

J: TRBJ1-3
length: 14
V: TRBV7-2
CDR3: CASSLSTSGNTIYF

J: TRBJ2-5
length: 14
V: TRBV5-1
CDR3: CASSFNGGQETQYF

J: TRBJ1-3
length: 16
V: TRBV4-1
CDR3: CASSRAGRTSGNTIYF

J: TRBJ1-5
length: 19
V: TRBV4-1
CDR3: CASSRGGSGTGGAGQPQHF

J: TRBJ1-2
length: 17
V: TRBV27
CDR3: CASSRISGQGFHGGYTF

J: TRBJ2-3
length: 17
V: TRBV7-2
CDR3: CASSLGPWGDLTDTQYF

J: TRBJ1-4
length: 13
V: TRBV6-1
CDR3: CASSEEGYRARIF

J: TRBJ2-7
length: 15
V: TRBV11-3
CDR3: CASSLSWGPTYEQYF

J: TRBJ1-1
length: 13
V: TRBV2
CDR3: CASRLRQVDEAFF